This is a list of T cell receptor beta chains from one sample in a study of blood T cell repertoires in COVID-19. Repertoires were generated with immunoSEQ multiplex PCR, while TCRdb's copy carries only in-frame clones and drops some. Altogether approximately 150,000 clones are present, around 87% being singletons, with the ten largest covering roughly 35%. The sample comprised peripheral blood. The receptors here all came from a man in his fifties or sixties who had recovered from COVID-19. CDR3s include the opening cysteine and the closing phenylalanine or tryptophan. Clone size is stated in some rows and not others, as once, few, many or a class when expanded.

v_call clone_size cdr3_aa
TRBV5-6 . CASSASGGVQITQYF
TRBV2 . CASSTGQEQETQYF
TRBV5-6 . CASSLGTRRYNEQFF
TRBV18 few CASSRDRKMNTEAFF
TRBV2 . CASSDKDGGLSGYTF
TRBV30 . CAWSVGTGAYEQYF
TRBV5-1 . CASREGSNTGELFF
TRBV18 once CASSLRTGENTEAFF
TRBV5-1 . CASSPTPVQETQYF
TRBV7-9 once CASSSLTYEQYF
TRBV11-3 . CASSPRSGDSPLHF
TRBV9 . CASSVLPGLATNEQFF
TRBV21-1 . CASSKALEDAPEQYF
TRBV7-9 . CASSLVLNGAGELFF
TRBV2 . CASSEVVGAIYGYTF
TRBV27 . CASSSYRAAWPTDTQYF
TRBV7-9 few CASSSPGGGPYNEQFF
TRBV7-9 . CASSSGGGSTEAFF
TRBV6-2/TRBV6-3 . CASSWWRDRGDEQFF
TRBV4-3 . CASSQYTSGGAGGTDTQYF
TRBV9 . CASSVEQNTGELFF